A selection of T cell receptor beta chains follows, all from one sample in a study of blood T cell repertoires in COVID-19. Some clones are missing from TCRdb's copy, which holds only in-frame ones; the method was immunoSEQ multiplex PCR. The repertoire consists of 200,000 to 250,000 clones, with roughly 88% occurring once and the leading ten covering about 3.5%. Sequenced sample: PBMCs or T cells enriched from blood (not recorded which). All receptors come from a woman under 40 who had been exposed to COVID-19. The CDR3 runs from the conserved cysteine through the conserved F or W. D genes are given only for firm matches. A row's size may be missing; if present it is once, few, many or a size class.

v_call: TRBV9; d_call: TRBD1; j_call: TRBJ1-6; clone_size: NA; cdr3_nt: TGTGCCAGCAGCCCCTACCGAACAGGGGGATATAATTCACCCCTCCACTTT; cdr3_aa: CASSPYRTGGYNSPLHF
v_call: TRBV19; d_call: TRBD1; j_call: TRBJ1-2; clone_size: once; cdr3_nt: TGTGCCAGTAATAGGATGACAGGGGAGGATGGCTACACCTTC; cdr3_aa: CASNRMTGEDGYTF
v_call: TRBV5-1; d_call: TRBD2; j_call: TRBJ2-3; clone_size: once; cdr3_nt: TGCGCCAGCAGCTTGTTAGGGGCCGCGGGAGGTGTAAATACGCAGTATTTT; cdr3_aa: CASSLLGAAGGVNTQYF
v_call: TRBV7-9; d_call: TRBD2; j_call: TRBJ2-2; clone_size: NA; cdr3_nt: TGTGCCGCGGGGGTAGCGGGAGTGGCCGGGGAGCTGTTTTTT; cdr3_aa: CAAGVAGVAGELFF
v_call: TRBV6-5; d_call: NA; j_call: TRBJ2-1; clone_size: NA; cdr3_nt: TGTGCCAGCAGTCCTGACTTAGATGAGCAGTTCTTC; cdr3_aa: CASSPDLDEQFF
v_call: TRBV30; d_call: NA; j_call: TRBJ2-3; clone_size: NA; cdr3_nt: TGTGCCTGGAGTGTCTCGGGGGGCACAGATACGCAGTATTTT; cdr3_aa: CAWSVSGGTDTQYF
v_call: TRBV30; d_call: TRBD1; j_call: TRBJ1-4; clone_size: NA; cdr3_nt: TGTGCCTGTGGACAGGGGGCGGTGGGTGAAAAACTGTTTTTT; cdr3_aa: CACGQGAVGEKLFF
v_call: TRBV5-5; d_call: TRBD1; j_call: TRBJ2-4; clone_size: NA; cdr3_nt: TGTGCCAGCAGCTCTACCGGGACAGGAAACATTCAGTACTTC; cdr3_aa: CASSSTGTGNIQYF
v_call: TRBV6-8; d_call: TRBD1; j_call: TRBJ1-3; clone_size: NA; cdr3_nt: TGTGCCAGCAGAGGACAGGTCCCTAGCTCTGGAAACACCATATATTTT; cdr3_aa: CASRGQVPSSGNTIYF
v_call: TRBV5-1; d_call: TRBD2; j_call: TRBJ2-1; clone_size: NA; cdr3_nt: TGCGCCAGCAGCTTACTAGCGGGAGACGACAATGAGCAGTTCTTC; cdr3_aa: CASSLLAGDDNEQFF
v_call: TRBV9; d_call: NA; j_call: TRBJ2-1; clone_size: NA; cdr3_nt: TGTGCCAGCAGCGTCGGCGGGAGAGGGGGCTCCTACAATGAGCAGTTCTTC; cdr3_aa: CASSVGGRGGSYNEQFF
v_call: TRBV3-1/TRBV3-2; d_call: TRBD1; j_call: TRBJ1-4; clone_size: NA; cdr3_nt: TGTGCCAGCAGCTTCAACAGGGGCGGAAAACTGTTTTTT; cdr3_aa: CASSFNRGGKLFF
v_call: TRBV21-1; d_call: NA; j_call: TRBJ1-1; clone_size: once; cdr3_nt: TGTGCCAGCAGCGCAAAAAGACCGAACAGCACAATGAACACTGAAGCTTTCTTT; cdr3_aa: CASSAKRPNSTMNTEAFF
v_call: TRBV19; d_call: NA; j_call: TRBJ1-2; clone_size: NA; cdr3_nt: TGTGCCAGTAGGTCCCCAGGGAGGTTAAACTATGGCTACACCTTC; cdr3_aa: CASRSPGRLNYGYTF
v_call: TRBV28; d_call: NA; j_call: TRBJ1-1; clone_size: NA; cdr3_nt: TGTGCCAGCACCTCAATTTCGACATTCGCTGAAGCTTTCTTT; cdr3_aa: CASTSISTFAEAFF
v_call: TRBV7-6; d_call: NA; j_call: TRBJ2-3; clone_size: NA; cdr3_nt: TGTGCCAGCAGCTTGAAGCGGGCTTCAGATACGCAGTATTTT; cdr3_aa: CASSLKRASDTQYF
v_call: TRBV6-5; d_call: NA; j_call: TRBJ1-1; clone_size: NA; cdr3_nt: TGTGCCAGCAGCCGGGGAAACACTGAAGCTTTCTTT; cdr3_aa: CASSRGNTEAFF
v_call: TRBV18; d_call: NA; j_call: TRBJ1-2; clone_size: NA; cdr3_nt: TGTGCCAGCTCACCAAGGACAGAGAACTATGGCTACACCTTC; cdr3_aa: CASSPRTENYGYTF
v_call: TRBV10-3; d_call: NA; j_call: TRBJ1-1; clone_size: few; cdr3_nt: TGTGCCATCACGGACAGGAACACTGAAGCTTTCTTT; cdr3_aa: CAITDRNTEAFF
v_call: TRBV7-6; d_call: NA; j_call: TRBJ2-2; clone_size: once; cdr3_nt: TGTGCCAGCAGCTTCTATAACAGGGAGTCCGGGGAGCTGTTTTTT; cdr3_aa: CASSFYNRESGELFF
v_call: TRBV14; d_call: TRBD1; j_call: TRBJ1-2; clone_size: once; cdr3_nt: TGTGCCAGCAGCCGTCTAGGGGGGACAGGGGGCTATGGCTACACCTTC; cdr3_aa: CASSRLGGTGGYGYTF
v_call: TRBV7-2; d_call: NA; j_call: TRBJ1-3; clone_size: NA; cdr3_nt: TGTGCCAGCAGCTTAAGGGGCTTTATACCCGGAAACACCATATATTTT; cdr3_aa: CASSLRGFIPGNTIYF
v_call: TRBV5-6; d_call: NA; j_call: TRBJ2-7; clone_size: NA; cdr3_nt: TGTGCCAGCAATGAGCGTTTCCTAGGCGAGCAGTACTTC; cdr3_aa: CASNERFLGEQYF